This is a list of T cell receptor beta chains from one sample in a study of T cell responses to AZD1222 COVID-19 vaccine. Profiling relied on immunoSEQ multiplex PCR, and the TCRdb table lists in-frame clones only, not all of them. The table has approximately 170,000 clones, 75% to 90% seen once. The source material was peripheral blood, sampled on day 0 of AZD1222 vaccination. Receptors were obtained from an adult in good health. CDR3s include the opening cysteine and the closing phenylalanine or tryptophan. The D gene is left open where the match is weak. The size of a clone is reported for some rows only, either as once, few or many, or as a class for expanded clones.

abundance: once; j_gene: TRBJ1-5; v_gene: TRBV30; d_gene: TRBD1; CDR3nt: TGTGCCTGGGACCCAGGGACAGGGGTGGGGAGTCAGCCCCAGCATTTT; CDR3aa: CAWDPGTGVGSQPQHF
abundance: -; j_gene: TRBJ1-3; v_gene: TRBV5-6; d_gene: -; CDR3nt: TGTGCCAGCAGCTTTGGGACCGAGAGCTCTGGAAACACCATATATTTT; CDR3aa: CASSFGTESSGNTIYF
abundance: -; j_gene: TRBJ1-5; v_gene: TRBV15; d_gene: -; CDR3nt: TGTGCCACCAGCAGGGGCGCGGGACCCAATGCCAATCAGCCCCAGCATTTT; CDR3aa: CATSRGAGPNANQPQHF
abundance: -; j_gene: TRBJ2-1; v_gene: TRBV14; d_gene: -; CDR3nt: TGTGCCAGCAGTGGTTTTCAGCAGGGTACTCTCAATGAGCAGTTCTTC; CDR3aa: CASSGFQQGTLNEQFF
abundance: -; j_gene: TRBJ2-5; v_gene: TRBV6-5; d_gene: -; CDR3nt: TGTGCCAGCAGTTCTGGGTTTGAGACCCAGTACTTC; CDR3aa: CASSSGFETQYF
abundance: once; j_gene: TRBJ2-2; v_gene: TRBV5-3; d_gene: -; CDR3nt: TGTGCCAGAAACAACCGGGACCCCACGAACACCGGGGAGCTGTTTTTT; CDR3aa: CARNNRDPTNTGELFF
abundance: -; j_gene: TRBJ2-3; v_gene: TRBV7-9; d_gene: -; CDR3nt: TGTGCCAGCAGCCTACATGGGGCCAGCACAGATACGCAGTATTTT; CDR3aa: CASSLHGASTDTQYF
abundance: -; j_gene: TRBJ2-2; v_gene: TRBV29-1; d_gene: -; CDR3nt: TGCAGCGGTAGACTAACCCTCGGCACCGGGGAGCTGTTTTTT; CDR3aa: CSGRLTLGTGELFF
abundance: -; j_gene: TRBJ2-2; v_gene: TRBV5-1; d_gene: -; CDR3nt: TGCGCCAGCAGCGTTCAGGGAACCGGGGAGCTGTTTTTT; CDR3aa: CASSVQGTGELFF
abundance: -; j_gene: TRBJ2-7; v_gene: TRBV18; d_gene: TRBD1; CDR3nt: TGTGCCAGCTCACCGATGGACAGGGCCAACGAGCAGTACTTC; CDR3aa: CASSPMDRANEQYF
abundance: -; j_gene: TRBJ2-3; v_gene: TRBV27; d_gene: TRBD2; CDR3nt: TGTGCCAGCAGGTGGTCTAGCGGGGGTACAGATACGCAGTATTTT; CDR3aa: CASRWSSGGTDTQYF
abundance: -; j_gene: TRBJ2-5; v_gene: TRBV2; d_gene: -; CDR3nt: TGTGCCAGCAGGAAGGAAGGCAAGGAGACCCAGTACTTC; CDR3aa: CASRKEGKETQYF
abundance: -; j_gene: TRBJ2-1; v_gene: TRBV3-1/TRBV3-2; d_gene: TRBD2; CDR3nt: TGTGCCAGCAGCCAAAATAGACTAGCGGGGAGTTACAATGAGCAGTTCTTC; CDR3aa: CASSQNRLAGSYNEQFF
abundance: -; j_gene: TRBJ1-1; v_gene: TRBV30; d_gene: -; CDR3nt: TGTGCCTGGAGTGTGAACGGAAACACTGAAGCTTTCTTT; CDR3aa: CAWSVNGNTEAFF
abundance: -; j_gene: TRBJ1-3; v_gene: TRBV5-1; d_gene: TRBD1; CDR3nt: TGCGCCAGCAGCACCCGGGACAGGGGTTTGAGCTCTGGAAACACCATATATTTT; CDR3aa: CASSTRDRGLSSGNTIYF
abundance: -; j_gene: TRBJ2-1; v_gene: TRBV10-3; d_gene: TRBD2; CDR3nt: TGTGCCATCAGTGAGCGACTAGCGGGGGCCATAAATGAGCAGTTCTTC; CDR3aa: CAISERLAGAINEQFF
abundance: -; j_gene: TRBJ2-7; v_gene: TRBV28; d_gene: -; CDR3nt: TGTGCCAGCAGTTTTGACAGGCGGTTAACCTACGAGCAGTACTTC; CDR3aa: CASSFDRRLTYEQYF
abundance: -; j_gene: TRBJ1-6; v_gene: TRBV4-1; d_gene: -; CDR3nt: TGCGCCAGCAGCCAAGATCACAGATTTTCACCCCTCCACTTT; CDR3aa: CASSQDHRFSPLHF
abundance: -; j_gene: TRBJ1-1; v_gene: TRBV3-1/TRBV3-2; d_gene: -; CDR3nt: TGTGCCAGCAGCTCAGGGTCCCGGGGTGAAGCTTTCTTT; CDR3aa: CASSSGSRGEAFF
abundance: -; j_gene: TRBJ1-4; v_gene: TRBV6-5; d_gene: -; CDR3nt: TGTGCCAGCAGTTACTCCAGGACAGCGAATGAAAAACTGTTTTTT; CDR3aa: CASSYSRTANEKLFF